The sequence of this T cell receptor (beta chain) was determined in a study of CD8+ T cells in alopecia areata. RNA extraction and reverse transcription yielded cDNA as sequencing template. Repertoires were generated with immunoSEQ multiplex PCR, while TCRdb's copy carries only in-frame clones and drops some. The sample has about 98,000 clones; 35% to 50% are singletons. Looked up from germline, CDR1 is SQVTM and CDR2 is ANQGSEA. The CDR3 consists of 12 residues. V was pared by 7 bases and J by 7 bases, with 8 bases of the junction left unmatched. V gene TRBV29-1 combines with J gene TRBJ2-5; 8 positions agree with TRBD2. The sequencing input was CD4+ T cells sorted from blood. The source of this sequence is a human donor with alopecia areata. CDR3 region: CSAGGPAGTQYF. The CDR3 nucleotides are TGCAGCGCGGGAGGGCCCGCGGGGACCCAGTACTTC.